These 8 T cell receptor beta chains were sequenced from one sample in a study of T cells in tuberculosis. This table comes from immunoSEQ multiplex PCR, and its TCRdb copy is limited to in-frame clones, with some not included. The sample lists about 43,000 clones; roughly 94% were seen once. The sequenced material came from PBMCs. These receptor sequences come from a donor aged 10-29 years with latent tuberculosis or without tuberculosis infection. Some clones in this sample may be carry-over from other donors' samples.

The J gene is TRBJ1-5, the V gene TRBV4-3; 9 bases align to TRBD1. The CDR3 extends over 20 amino acids. V dropped 2 bases and J dropped 6; count of bases not matched to a gene: 20. Looked up from germline, CDR1 is LGHNA and CDR2 is YSLEER. The CDR3 loop reads CASSQTWGNIRDREPQPQHF. CDR3 nucleotide sequence: TGCGCCAGCAGCCAAACCTGGGGGAACATCCGGGACAGGGAGCCTCAGCCCCAGCATTTT.

This clone has just one count. This rearrangement joins TRBV9 to TRBJ2-3; 8 bases agree with TRBD2. The V gene end was trimmed by 4 bases and the J gene end by 3 bases; junction bases not matched to a gene: 16. Per the germline V gene, CDR1 is SGDLS and CDR2 is YYNGEE. This CDR3 is built from 18 residues. DNA of the CDR3: TGTGCCAGCAGCCCCTTAAGAGGTGGAGCGGGAGCTACAGATACGCAGTATTTT. Its translation is CASSPLRGGAGATDTQYF.

CDR3 in DNA: TGTGCCTGGAGTGTTACCACAAATCAGCCCCAGCATTTT. Its translation: CAWSVTTNQPQHF. J is TRBJ1-5 and V is TRBV30; D not certain. The CDR3 covers 13 residues. Germline V gene lookup returns CDR1 GTSNPN and CDR2 SVGIG (reference sequence). V lost 0 bases to trimming and J lost 4 bases, with 7 bases between them.

The V gene is TRBV30, the J gene TRBJ2-7; D gene ambiguous. Per germline, CDR1 GTSNPN and CDR2 SVGIG (reference sequence). Trimming removed 5 bases at V and 5 bases at J, with 22 bases between. This CDR3 has 15 residues. CDR3 protein: CAWGSFGSPLDEQYF. Here the CDR3 DNA reads TGTGCCTGGGGCTCTTTTGGGTCCCCTCTAGACGAGCAGTACTTC.

CDR3 sequence: CASSSGLLSEQFF. The CDR3 DNA reads as TGTGCCAGCTCTAGCGGGCTCCTCAGTGAGCAGTTCTTC. The V and J genes are TRBV4-2 and TRBJ2-1; the match to TRBD2 covers 8 bases. The junction had 9 bases not matched to a gene; V was cut back by 8 bases and J by 9 bases. Germline lookup yields CDR1 LGHNA and CDR2 YNFKEQ. This CDR3 is built from 13 residues.

The chain employs TRBV5-1 and TRBJ2-1; tentatively, D is TRBD1 (6 bases). V was clipped by 6 bases and J by 1 base, with 17 bases between them. CDR1 and CDR2 (germline): SGHRS, YFSETQ. The CDR3 contains 16 residues. CDR3 DNA sequence: TGCGCCAGCACCCGGACAGCTAACCCTTCCTACAATGAGCAGTTCTTC. Encoded protein: CASTRTANPSYNEQFF.

This clone was counted once. This chain uses TRBV27 with TRBJ2-5; perhaps TRBD1 as D (8 bases). CDR1 is MNHEY, CDR2 SMNVEV, per germline (reference sequence). The length of the CDR3 is 14 residues. Trimming took 6 bases from V and 5 from J, leaving 16 bases between them. The CDR3 DNA is TGTGCCAGCAGCAGTGACAGGGGAGGGGAGACCCAGTACTTC. Its translation: CASSSDRGGETQYF.

The chain carries TRBV9 and TRBJ2-1, with D perhaps TRBD2 (6 bases). In germline, CDR1 is SGDLS, CDR2 YYNGEE. The length of the CDR3 is 13 residues. V lost 2 bases to trimming and J lost 8 bases, with 11 bases between them. CDR3: CASSVPGGYEQFF. CDR3 coding DNA: TGTGCCAGCAGCGTTCCCGGGGGTTATGAGCAGTTCTTC.